This T cell receptor beta chain is drawn from a study of blood T cell repertoires in COVID-19. About the research overall: Whether acute or convalescent, the COVID-19 samples came from the United States, Italy and Spain. Nucleic acid was either cDNA or gDNA, and it came from T cells, B-cell-depleted T cells, or PBMCs.

Trimming took 1 base from V and 2 from J, leaving 12 bases between them. The germline V gene has CDR1 LNHNV and CDR2 YYDKDF (reference sequence). CDR3 length: 16 amino acids. In the study's own analysis: It was from reference gene primer amplification that nucleated cell counts were estimated. The method was immunoSEQ multiplex PCR; TCRdb's version includes in-frame clones alone and lacks a portion of them. The V and J calls and clone size come from that table; D and trimming were worked out from the DNA. This repertoire shows about 200,000 clones, around 84% found once; its top ten account for 20%. The chain employs TRBV15 and TRBJ2-1, with a possible D match to TRBD1 (6 bases). The receptor comes from a human donor in a cohort sampled during active COVID-19. The specimen sequenced was peripheral blood. The CDR3 bases are TGTGCCACCAGCAGAGGACGACAGGATCCCTACAATGAGCAGTTCTTC. Translating gives CATSRGRQDPYNEQFF.